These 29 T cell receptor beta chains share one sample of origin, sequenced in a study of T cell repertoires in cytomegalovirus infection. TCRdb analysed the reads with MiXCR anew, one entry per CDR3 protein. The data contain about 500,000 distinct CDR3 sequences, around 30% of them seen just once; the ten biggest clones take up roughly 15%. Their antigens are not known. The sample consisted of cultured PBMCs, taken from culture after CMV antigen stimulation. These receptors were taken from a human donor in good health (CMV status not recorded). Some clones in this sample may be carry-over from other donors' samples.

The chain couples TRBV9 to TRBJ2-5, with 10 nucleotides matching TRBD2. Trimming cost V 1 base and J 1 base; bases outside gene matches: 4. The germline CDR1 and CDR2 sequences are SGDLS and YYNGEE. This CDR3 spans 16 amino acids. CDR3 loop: CASSVRSGRAQETQYF. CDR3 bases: TGTGCCAGCAGCGTACGGAGCGGGAGGGCCCAAGAGACCCAGTACTTC.

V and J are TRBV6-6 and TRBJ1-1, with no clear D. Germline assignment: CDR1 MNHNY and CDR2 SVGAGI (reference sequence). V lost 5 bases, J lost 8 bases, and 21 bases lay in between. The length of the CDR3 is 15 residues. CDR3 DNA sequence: TGTGCCAGCAGTCCAGATTTAGGCCGTCCATGGGAAGCTTTCTTT. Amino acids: CASSPDLGRPWEAFF.

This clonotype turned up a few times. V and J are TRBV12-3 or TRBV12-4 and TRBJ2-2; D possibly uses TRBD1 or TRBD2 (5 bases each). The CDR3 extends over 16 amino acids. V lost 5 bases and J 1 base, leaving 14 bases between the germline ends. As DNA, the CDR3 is TGTGCCAGCAGTCCCCTTGGGGGAGAGAACACCGGGGAGCTGTTTTTT. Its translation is CASSPLGGENTGELFF.

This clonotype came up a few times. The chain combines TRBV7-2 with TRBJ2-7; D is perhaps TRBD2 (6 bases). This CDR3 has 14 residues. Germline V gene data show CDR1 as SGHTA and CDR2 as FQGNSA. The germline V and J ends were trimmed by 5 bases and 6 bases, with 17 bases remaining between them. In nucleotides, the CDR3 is TGTGCCAGCAGCCCAAACCCGGGAGTCGGCGAGCAGTACTTC. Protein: CASSPNPGVGEQYF.

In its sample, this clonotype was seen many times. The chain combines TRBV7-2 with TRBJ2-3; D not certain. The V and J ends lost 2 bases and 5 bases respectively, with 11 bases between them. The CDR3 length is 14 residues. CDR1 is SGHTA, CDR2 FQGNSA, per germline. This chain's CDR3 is CASSLLSGLDTQYF. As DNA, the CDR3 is TGTGCCAGCAGCTTATTGTCCGGGTTAGATACGCAGTATTTT.

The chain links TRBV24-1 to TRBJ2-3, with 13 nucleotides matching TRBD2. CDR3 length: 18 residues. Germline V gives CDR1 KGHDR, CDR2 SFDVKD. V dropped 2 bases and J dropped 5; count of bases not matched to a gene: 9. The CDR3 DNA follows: TGTGCCACCAGTGATTCCCCTGGACTAGCGGGAGTCGGAGATACGCAGTATTTT. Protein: CATSDSPGLAGVGDTQYF.

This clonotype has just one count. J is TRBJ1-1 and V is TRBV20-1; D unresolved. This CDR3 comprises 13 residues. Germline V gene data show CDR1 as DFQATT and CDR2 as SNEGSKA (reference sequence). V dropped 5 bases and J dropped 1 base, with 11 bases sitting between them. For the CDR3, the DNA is TGCAGTGCTGGATACAGTGAGAACACTGAAGCTTTCTTT. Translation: CSAGYSENTEAFF.

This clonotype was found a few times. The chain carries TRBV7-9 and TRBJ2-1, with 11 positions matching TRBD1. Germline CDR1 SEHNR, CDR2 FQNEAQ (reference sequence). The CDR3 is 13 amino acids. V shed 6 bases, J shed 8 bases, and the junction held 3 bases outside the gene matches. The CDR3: CASRRDRGYEQFF. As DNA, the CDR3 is TGTGCCAGCAGACGGGACAGGGGGTATGAGCAGTTCTTC. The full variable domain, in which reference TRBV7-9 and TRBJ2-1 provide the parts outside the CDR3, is DTGVSQNPRHKITKRGQNVTFRCDPISEHNRLYWYRQTLGQGPEFLTYFQNEAQLEKSRLLSDRFSAERPKGSFSTLEIQRTEQGDSAMYLCASRRDRGYEQFFGPGTRLTVL.

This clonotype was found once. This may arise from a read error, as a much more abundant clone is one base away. Here the CDR3 DNA reads TGTGCCAGCAGCTTTGGCCGTCTCGATGAGCAGTCCTTC. Translation gives CASSFGRLDEQSF. The rearrangement joins TRBV7-2 to TRBJ2-1; D unclear. Germline CDR1 and CDR2: SGHTA and FQGNSA. This CDR3 is 13 amino acids long.

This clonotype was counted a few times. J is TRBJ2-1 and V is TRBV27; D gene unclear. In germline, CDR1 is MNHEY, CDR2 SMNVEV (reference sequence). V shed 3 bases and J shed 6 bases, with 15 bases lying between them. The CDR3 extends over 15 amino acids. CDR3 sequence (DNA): TGTGCCAGCAGTTTTGACACGTTGTACTCCAATGAGCAGTTCTTC. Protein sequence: CASSFDTLYSNEQFF.

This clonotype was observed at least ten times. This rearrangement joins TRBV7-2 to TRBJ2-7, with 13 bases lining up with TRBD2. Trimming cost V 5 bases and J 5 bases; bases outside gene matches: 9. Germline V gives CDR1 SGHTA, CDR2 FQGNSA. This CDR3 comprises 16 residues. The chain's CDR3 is CASSPLGLAGDHEQYF. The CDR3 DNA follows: TGTGCCAGCAGCCCGCTAGGACTAGCGGGAGACCACGAGCAGTACTTC.

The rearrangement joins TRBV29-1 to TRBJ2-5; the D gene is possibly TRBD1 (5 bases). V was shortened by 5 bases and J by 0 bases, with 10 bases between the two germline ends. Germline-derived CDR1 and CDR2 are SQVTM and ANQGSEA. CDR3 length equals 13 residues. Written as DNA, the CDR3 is TGCAGCGTTCAACAGGTGAACCAAGAGACCCAGTACTTC. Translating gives CSVQQVNQETQYF.

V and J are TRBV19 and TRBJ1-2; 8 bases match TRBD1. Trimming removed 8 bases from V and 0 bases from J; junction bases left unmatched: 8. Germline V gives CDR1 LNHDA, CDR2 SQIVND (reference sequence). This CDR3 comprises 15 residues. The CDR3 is CASATRQGPNYGYTF. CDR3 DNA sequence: TGTGCCAGTGCAACCAGACAGGGGCCTAACTATGGCTACACCTTC.

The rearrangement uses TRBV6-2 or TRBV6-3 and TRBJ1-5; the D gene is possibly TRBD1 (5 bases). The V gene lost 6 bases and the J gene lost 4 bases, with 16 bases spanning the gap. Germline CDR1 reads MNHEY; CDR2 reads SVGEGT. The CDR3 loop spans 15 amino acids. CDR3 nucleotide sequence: TGTGCCAGCAGATCCTCTGCCGGGGGAAATCAGCCCCAGCATTTT. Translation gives CASRSSAGGNQPQHF.

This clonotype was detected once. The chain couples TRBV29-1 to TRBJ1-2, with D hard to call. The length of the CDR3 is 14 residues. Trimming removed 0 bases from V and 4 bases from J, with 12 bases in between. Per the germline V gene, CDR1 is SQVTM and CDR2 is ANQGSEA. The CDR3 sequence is CSVEDPAGGYGYTF. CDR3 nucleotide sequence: TGCAGCGTTGAAGATCCGGCAGGTGGCTATGGCTACACCTTC. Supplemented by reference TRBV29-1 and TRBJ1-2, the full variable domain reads SAVISQKPSRDICQRGTSLTIQCQVDSQVTMMFWYRQQPGQSLTLIATANQGSEATYESGFVIDKFPISRPNLTFSTLTVSNMSPEDSSIYLCSVEDPAGGYGYTFGSGTRLTVV.

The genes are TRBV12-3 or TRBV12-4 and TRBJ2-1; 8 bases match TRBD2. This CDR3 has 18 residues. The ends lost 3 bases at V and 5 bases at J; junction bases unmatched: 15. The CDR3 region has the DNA TGTGCCAGCAGTTTGTTTAGAGGCACTAGCGGAGATAACAATGAGCAGTTCTTC. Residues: CASSLFRGTSGDNNEQFF.

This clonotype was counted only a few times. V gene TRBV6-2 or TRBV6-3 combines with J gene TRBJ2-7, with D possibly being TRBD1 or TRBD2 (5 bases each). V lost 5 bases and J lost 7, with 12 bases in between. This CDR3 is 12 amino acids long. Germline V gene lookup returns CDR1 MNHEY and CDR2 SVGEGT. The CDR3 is CASSDPRGEQYV. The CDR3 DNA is TGTGCCAGCAGTGACCCGAGGGGTGAGCAGTACGTC.

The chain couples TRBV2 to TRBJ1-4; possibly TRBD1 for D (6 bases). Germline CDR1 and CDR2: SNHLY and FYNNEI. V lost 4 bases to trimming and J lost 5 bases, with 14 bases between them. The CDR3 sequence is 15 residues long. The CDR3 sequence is CASSGRTASNEKLFF. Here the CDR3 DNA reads TGTGCCAGCAGTGGACGGACAGCTTCAAATGAAAAACTGTTTTTT.

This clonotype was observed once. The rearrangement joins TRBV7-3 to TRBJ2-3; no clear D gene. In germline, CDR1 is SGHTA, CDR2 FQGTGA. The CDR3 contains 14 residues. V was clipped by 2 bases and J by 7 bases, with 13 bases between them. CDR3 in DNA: TGTGCCAGCAGCTTAGGTTCGGCACCATATACGCAGTATTTT. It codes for CASSLGSAPYTQYF.

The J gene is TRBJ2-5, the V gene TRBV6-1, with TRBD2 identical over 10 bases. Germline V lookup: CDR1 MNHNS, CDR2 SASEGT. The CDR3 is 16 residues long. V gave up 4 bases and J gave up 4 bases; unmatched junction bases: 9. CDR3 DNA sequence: TGTGCCAGCAGTGTGGGGGTAGCGGGAGGTATAGAGACCCAGTACTTC. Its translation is CASSVGVAGGIETQYF.

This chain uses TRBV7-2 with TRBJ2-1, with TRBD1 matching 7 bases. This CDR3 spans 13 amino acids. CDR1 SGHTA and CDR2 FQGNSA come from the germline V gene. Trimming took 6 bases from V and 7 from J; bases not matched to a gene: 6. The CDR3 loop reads CASRPTGDNEQFF. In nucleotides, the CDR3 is TGTGCCAGCAGGCCCACAGGGGATAATGAGCAGTTCTTC. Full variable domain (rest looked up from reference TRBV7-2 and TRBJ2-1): GAGVSQSPSNKVTEKGKDVELRCDPISGHTALYWYRQSLGQGLEFLIYFQGNSAPDKSGLPSDRFSAERTGGSVSTLTIQRTQQEDSAVYLCASRPTGDNEQFFGPGTRLTVL.

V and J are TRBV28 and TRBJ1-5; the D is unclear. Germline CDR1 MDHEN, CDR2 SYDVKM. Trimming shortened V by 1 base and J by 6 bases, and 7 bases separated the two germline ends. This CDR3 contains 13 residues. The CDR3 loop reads CASSLLGGQPQHF. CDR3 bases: TGTGCCAGCAGTTTATTGGGCGGTCAGCCCCAGCATTTT.

The CDR3 DNA sequence: TGTGCCAGCAGTGGGCCAGCGGGGCGCACAGATACGCAGTATTTT. Protein: CASSGPAGRTDTQYF. The V gene is TRBV2, the J gene TRBJ2-3, with TRBD2 matching 7 bases. This CDR3 has 15 residues. The V gene's germline CDR1 is SNHLY and CDR2 FYNNEI. J gave up 1 base and V 4 bases, and 5 bases lay outside the gene matches.

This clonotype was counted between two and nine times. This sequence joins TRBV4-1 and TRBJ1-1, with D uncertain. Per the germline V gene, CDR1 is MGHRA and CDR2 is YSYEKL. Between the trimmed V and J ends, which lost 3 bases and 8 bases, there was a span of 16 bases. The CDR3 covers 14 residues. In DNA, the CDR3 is TGCGCCAGCAGCCAGAGGGCCGGCGGGGTAGAAGCTTTCTTT. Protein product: CASSQRAGGVEAFF.

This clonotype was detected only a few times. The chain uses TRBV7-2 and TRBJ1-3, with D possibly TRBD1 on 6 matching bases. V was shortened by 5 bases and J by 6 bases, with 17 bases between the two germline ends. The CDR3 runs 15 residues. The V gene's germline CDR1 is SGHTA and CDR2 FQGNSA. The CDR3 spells CASSDTPRGQNTIYF. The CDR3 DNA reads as TGTGCCAGCAGCGATACCCCCCGGGGGCAAAACACCATATATTTT.

CDR3 in amino acids: CASSWAPEFNTQYF. The CDR3 DNA reads TGTGCCAGCAGTTGGGCGCCGGAGTTCAATACGCAGTATTTT. The gene calls are TRBV27 and TRBJ2-3; D is ambiguous. CDR3 length: 14 residues. The V end was cut by 4 bases, the J end by 7 bases, with 15 bases between. The germline CDR1 and CDR2 sequences are MNHEY and SMNVEV (reference sequence).

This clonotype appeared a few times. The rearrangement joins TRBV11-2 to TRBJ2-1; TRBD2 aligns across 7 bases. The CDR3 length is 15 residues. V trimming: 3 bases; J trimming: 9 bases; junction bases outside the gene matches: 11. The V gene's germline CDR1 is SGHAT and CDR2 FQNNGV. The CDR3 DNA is TGTGCCAGCAGCTTCCTCGAGGGAGGGCTTTTTGAGCAGTTCTTC. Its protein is CASSFLEGGLFEQFF.

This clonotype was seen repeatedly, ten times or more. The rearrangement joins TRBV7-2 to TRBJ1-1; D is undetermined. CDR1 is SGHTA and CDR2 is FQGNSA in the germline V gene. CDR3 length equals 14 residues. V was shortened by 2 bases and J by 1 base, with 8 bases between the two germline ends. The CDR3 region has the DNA TGTGCCAGCAGCTTATACGGGTCGAACACTGAAGCTTTCTTT. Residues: CASSLYGSNTEAFF.

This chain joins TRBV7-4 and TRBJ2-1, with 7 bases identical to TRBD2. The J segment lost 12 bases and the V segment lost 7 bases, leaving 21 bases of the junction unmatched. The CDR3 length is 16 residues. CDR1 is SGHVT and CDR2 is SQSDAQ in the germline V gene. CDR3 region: CASNPAGAPTMSRQFF. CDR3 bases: TGTGCCAGCAACCCCGCGGGAGCTCCTACAATGAGCAGGCAGTTCTTC.